This passage covers 6 T cell receptor beta chains from one sample sequenced in a study of T cell responses to AZD1222 COVID-19 vaccine. Sequencing used immunoSEQ multiplex PCR; TCRdb keeps in-frame clones, though not all of them. Of 85,000 to 110,000 clones listed, around 92% are singletons. Sequencing was performed on peripheral blood, taken on day 0 of AZD1222 vaccination. These receptors were taken from an adult in good health.

This chain links TRBV18 with TRBJ1-2; 8 positions agree with TRBD1. Germline loops: CDR1 KGHSH, CDR2 LQKENI. V lost 5 bases to trimming and J lost 6 bases; unmatched junction nucleotides: 8. The CDR3 has 14 amino acids. The CDR3 loop is CASSSGQGLDGYTF. DNA for the CDR3: TGTGCCAGCTCATCCGGACAGGGTCTCGATGGCTACACCTTC.

J is TRBJ2-3 and V is TRBV10-2; D is perhaps TRBD2 (6 bases). Trimming cost V 10 bases and J 0 bases, with 20 bases left between them. Germline V gene data show CDR1 as WSHSY and CDR2 as SAAADI. The CDR3 has 16 residues. CDR3 amino acids: CATSRGLQPSTDTQYF. In DNA, the CDR3 is TGCGCCACCTCGCGGGGACTCCAACCTAGCACAGATACGCAGTATTTT.

J is TRBJ2-3 and V is TRBV7-2; 11 positions match TRBD2. The length of the CDR3 is 16 residues. Germline V gene lookup returns CDR1 SGHTA and CDR2 FQGNSA. The V and J ends lost 5 bases and 5 bases, in that order; junction bases with no gene match: 9. The CDR3 DNA follows: TGTGCCAGCAGCAGGGCGGTAGCGGGAGGGTTAGATACGCAGTATTTT. It codes for CASSRAVAGGLDTQYF.

The V gene is TRBV29-1, the J gene TRBJ1-2; D unresolved. V lost 6 bases to trimming and J lost 4 bases, with 9 bases between them. The CDR3 is made up of 11 amino acids. CDR1 SQVTM and CDR2 ANQGSEA come from the germline V gene. CDR3 in DNA: TGCAGCGTGGTCCCGACCTATGGCTACACCTTC. Its translation: CSVVPTYGYTF.

The rearrangement links TRBV2 to TRBJ2-1, with D perhaps assigned TRBD1 or TRBD2 (5 bases each). Germline assignment: CDR1 SNHLY and CDR2 FYNNEI. Deletions cut 6 bases from V and 8 bases from J, with 17 bases between. The CDR3 loop spans 14 amino acids. CDR3 coding DNA: TGTGCCAGCAGAGACCGGGACCCATGGGATGAGCAGTTCTTC. Protein: CASRDRDPWDEQFF.

This chain uses TRBV7-2 with TRBJ2-3; tentatively, D is TRBD2 (6 bases). The V end lost 5 bases, the J end lost 0 bases, and 12 bases lay between the germline ends. CDR3 size: 15 residues. Germline V gene data show CDR1 as SGHTA and CDR2 as FQGNSA. CDR3 sequence reads: CASSDTTSSTDTQYF. The DNA for the CDR3 is TGTGCCAGCAGCGACACGACTAGTAGCACAGATACGCAGTATTTT.